Each of the 8 T cell receptor beta chains below was sequenced from the same sample in a study of T cell responses to AZD1222 COVID-19 vaccine. Measured with immunoSEQ multiplex PCR; TCRdb has only the in-frame clones, and not every one. The sample contains some 90,000 clones, about 90% of which appear only once. The sample was peripheral blood, taken on day 0 of AZD1222 vaccination. These receptor sequences come from an adult in good health.

The chain couples TRBV5-8 to TRBJ2-7, with a tentative D call TRBD1 (6 bases). Trimming pared 4 bases from V and 0 bases from J, leaving 11 bases between. Per the germline V gene, CDR1 is SGHTS and CDR2 is YDEGEE. This CDR3 comprises 14 residues. The CDR3 bases are TGTGCCAGCAGCCTACAGGGTTTCTCCTACGAGCAGTACTTC. Its protein is CASSLQGFSYEQYF.

The chain recombines TRBV19 with TRBJ1-1, with 7 bases identical to TRBD1. The ends lost 4 bases at V and 3 bases at J; junction bases unmatched: 5. CDR3 length equals 14 residues. CDR1 and CDR2 (germline): LNHDA, SQIVND (reference sequence). The CDR3 nucleotides are TGTGCCAGTAGTACCCCGGGACAGCACACTGAAGCTTTCTTT. This gives the protein CASSTPGQHTEAFF.

The V gene is TRBV4-2, the J gene TRBJ1-1; TRBD1 might be the D (6 bases). The length of the CDR3 is 15 residues. CDR1 is LGHNA, CDR2 YNFKEQ, per germline. The ends were cut back, 4 bases at V and 3 bases at J, with 15 bases in the middle. CDR3 DNA sequence: TGTGCCAGCAGCCGCCCCAGGGGTACGGACACTGAAGCTTTCTTT. Its translation: CASSRPRGTDTEAFF.

The V gene is TRBV7-2, the J gene TRBJ2-1; D call uncertain. V was clipped by 3 bases and J by 5 bases, with 8 bases between them. The CDR3 length is 13 residues. The germline V gene has CDR1 SGHTA and CDR2 FQGNSA. CDR3 in DNA: TGTGCCAGCAGCTTCCTCCGGGACAATGAGCAGTTCTTC. It encodes CASSFLRDNEQFF. The full variable domain, completed using reference TRBV7-2 and TRBJ2-1, is GAGVSQSPSNKVTEKGKDVELRCDPISGHTALYWYRQSLGQGLEFLIYFQGNSAPDKSGLPSDRFSAERTGGSVSTLTIQRTQQEDSAVYLCASSFLRDNEQFFGPGTRLTVL.

The chain is built from TRBV4-2 and TRBJ1-3; D not certain. The CDR3 runs 15 residues. The V end was cut by 1 base, the J end by 0 bases, with 7 bases between. Germline CDR1 reads LGHNA; CDR2 reads YNFKEQ. The CDR3, as DNA: TGTGCCAGCAGCCAAGGACACAGCTCTGGAAACACCATATATTTT. This gives the protein CASSQGHSSGNTIYF.

This chain uses TRBV29-1 with TRBJ1-3; D is possibly TRBD1 (5 bases). V gave up 3 bases and J gave up 0 bases, with 9 bases separating them. The CDR3 contains 14 residues. From germline, CDR1 is SQVTM and CDR2 ANQGSEA. CDR3 DNA: TGCAGCGTTGATCCTGACAGCTCTGGAAACACCATATATTTT. Its protein product is CSVDPDSSGNTIYF.

This clone was observed once. The rearrangement joins TRBV7-9 to TRBJ2-7, with D uncertain. There are 12 residues in the CDR3. Trimming took 1 base from V and 3 from J, leaving 4 bases between them. Germline V gene data show CDR1 as SEHNR and CDR2 as FQNEAQ (reference sequence). The CDR3: CASSLDDYEQYF. CDR3 bases: TGTGCCAGCAGCTTAGATGACTACGAGCAGTACTTC.

Of note for this clone: The sample holds other DNA sequences that translate to the same CDR3. This chain's CDR3 is CASSPPGSGNTIYF. The CDR3 DNA follows: TGTGCCAGCTCCCCCCCCGGGTCAGGAAACACCATATATTTT. This sequence joins TRBV18 and TRBJ1-3; D is ambiguous. The germline V and J ends were trimmed by 6 bases and 4 bases, with 13 bases remaining between them. The CDR3 covers 14 residues. Germline V lookup: CDR1 KGHSH, CDR2 LQKENI.